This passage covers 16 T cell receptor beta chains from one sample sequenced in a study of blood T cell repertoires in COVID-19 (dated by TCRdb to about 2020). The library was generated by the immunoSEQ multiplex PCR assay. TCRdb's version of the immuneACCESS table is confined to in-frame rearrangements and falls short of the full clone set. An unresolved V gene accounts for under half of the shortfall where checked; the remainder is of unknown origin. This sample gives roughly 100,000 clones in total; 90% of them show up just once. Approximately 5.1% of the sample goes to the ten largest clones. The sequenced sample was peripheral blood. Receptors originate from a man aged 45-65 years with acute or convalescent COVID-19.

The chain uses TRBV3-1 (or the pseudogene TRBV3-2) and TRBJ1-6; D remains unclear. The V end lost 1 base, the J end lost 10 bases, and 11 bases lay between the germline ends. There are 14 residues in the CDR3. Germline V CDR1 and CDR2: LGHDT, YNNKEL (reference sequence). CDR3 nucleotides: TGTGCCAGCAGCCAAGGGCAGGTTACCTCACCCCTCCACTTT. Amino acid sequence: CASSQGQVTSPLHF.

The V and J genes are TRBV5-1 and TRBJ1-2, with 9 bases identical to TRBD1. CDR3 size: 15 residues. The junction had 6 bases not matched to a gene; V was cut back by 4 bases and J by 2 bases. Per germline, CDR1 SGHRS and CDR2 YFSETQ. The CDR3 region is CASSGRTGENYGYTF. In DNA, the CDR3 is TGCGCCAGCAGCGGGAGGACAGGGGAAAACTATGGCTACACCTTC.

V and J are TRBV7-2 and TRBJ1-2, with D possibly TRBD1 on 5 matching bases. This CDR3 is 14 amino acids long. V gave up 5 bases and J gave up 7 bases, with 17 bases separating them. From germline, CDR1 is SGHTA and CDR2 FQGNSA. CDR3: CASSLGITGLGYTF. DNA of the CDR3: TGTGCCAGCAGCCTTGGTATAACAGGCCTTGGCTACACCTTC.

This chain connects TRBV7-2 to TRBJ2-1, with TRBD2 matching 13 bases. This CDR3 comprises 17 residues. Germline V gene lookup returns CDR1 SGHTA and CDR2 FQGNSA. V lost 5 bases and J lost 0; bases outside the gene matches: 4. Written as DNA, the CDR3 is TGTGCCAGCAGCCCTAGACTAGCGGGAGGCTCCTACAATGAGCAGTTCTTC. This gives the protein CASSPRLAGGSYNEQFF.

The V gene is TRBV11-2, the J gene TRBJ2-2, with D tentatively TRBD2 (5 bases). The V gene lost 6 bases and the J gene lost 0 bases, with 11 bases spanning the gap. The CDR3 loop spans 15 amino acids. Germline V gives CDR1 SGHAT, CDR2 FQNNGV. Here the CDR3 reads CASRLRVANTGELFF. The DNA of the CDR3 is TGTGCCAGCAGGCTGCGGGTGGCGAACACCGGGGAGCTGTTTTTT.

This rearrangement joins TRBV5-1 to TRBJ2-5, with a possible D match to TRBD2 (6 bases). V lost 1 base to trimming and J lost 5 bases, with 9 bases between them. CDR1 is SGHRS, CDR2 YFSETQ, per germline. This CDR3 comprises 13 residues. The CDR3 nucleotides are TGCGCCAGCAGCTTGCGGGAGTGGGAGACCCAGTACTTC. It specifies CASSLREWETQYF.

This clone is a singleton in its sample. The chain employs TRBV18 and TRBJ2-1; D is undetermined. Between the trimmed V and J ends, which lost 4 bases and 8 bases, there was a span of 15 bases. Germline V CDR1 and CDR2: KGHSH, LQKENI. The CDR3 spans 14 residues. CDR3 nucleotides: TGTGCCAGCTCACGCCAGGTTTCTACGGATGAGCAGTTCTTC. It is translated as CASSRQVSTDEQFF.

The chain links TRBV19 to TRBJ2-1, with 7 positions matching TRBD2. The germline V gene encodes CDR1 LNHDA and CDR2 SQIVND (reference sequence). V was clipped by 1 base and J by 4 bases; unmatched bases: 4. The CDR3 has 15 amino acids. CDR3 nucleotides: TGTGCCAGTAGTATAGGCGGGGGACTTTACAATGAGCAGTTCTTC. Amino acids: CASSIGGGLYNEQFF. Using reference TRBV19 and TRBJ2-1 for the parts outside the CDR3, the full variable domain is DGGITQSPKYLFRKEGQNVTLSCEQNLNHDAMYWYRQDPGQGLRLIYYSQIVNDFQKGDIAEGYSVSREKKESFPLTVTSAQKNPTAFYLCASSIGGGLYNEQFFGPGTRLTVL.

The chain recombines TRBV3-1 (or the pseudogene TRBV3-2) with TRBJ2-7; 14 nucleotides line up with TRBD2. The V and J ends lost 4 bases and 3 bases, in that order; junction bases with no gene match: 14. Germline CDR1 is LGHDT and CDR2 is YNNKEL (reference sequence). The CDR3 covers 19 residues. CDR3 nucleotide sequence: TGTGCCAGCAGCCTATCCTATGGGACTAGCGGGAGTCGTCTCTACGAGCAGTACTTC. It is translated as CASSLSYGTSGSRLYEQYF.

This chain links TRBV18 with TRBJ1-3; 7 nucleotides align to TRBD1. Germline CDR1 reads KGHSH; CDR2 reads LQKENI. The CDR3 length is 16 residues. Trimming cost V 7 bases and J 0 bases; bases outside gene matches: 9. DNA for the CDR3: TGTGCCAGCTTTTCCTCCGGGACAGTCTCTGGAAACACCATATATTTT. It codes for CASFSSGTVSGNTIYF.

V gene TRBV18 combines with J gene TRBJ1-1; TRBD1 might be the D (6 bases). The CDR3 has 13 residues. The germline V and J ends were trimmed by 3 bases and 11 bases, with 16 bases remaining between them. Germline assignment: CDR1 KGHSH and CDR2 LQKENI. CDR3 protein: CASSPLWTEGAFF. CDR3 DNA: TGTGCCAGCTCACCGCTTTGGACAGAGGGCGCTTTCTTT.

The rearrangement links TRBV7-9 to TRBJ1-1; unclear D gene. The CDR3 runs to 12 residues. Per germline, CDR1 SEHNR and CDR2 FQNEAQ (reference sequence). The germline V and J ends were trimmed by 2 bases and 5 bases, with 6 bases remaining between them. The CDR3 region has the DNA TGTGCCAGCAGCTTAAGGGAGACTGAAGCTTTCTTT. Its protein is CASSLRETEAFF.

The CDR3 nucleotides are TGTGCCACCAGTGATTTGCGAGGGGGATACACAGATACGCAGTATTTT. Its protein is CATSDLRGGYTDTQYF. V is TRBV24-1 and J is TRBJ2-3, with a weak D call TRBD1 (6 bases). Germline V lookup: CDR1 KGHDR, CDR2 SFDVKD. The CDR3 sequence is 16 residues long. Between the trimmed V and J ends, which lost 0 bases and 2 bases, there was a span of 11 bases.

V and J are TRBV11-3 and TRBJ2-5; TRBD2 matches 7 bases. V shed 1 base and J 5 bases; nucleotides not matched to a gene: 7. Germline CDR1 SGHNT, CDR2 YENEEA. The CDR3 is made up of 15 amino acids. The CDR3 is CASSLASAGVETQYF. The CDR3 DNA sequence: TGTGCCAGCAGCTTAGCTTCGGCGGGAGTGGAGACCCAGTACTTC.

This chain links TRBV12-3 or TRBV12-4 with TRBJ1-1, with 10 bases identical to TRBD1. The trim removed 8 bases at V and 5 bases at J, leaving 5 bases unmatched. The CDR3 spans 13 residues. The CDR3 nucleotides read TGTGCCAGCGGAGACAGGGGGCGAACTGAAGCTTTCTTT. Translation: CASGDRGRTEAFF.

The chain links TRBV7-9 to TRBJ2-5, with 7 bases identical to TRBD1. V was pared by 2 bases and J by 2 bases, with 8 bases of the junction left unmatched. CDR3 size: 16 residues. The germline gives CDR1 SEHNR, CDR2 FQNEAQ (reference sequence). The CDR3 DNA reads TGTGCCAGCAGCTTAACCCAGACAGGGCATCAAGAGACCCAGTACTTC. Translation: CASSLTQTGHQETQYF.